This TCR beta chain is from a study of Tregs in tolerant kidney transplant recipients. Whole-study results and caveats: The most relevant donor-specific Treg TCRbeta repertoire apparently came from expansion with activated donor B cells. The small number of patients limits these findings pending further validation.

The data were produced by immunoSEQ multiplex PCR, yet TCRdb's version contains in-frame clones alone and is incomplete. The sample lists roughly 250,000 clones; 80% to 85% were seen once. Comment on this clone: Its antigen is unidentified. The junction shows a germline mismatch at one end, possibly a read error.

Germline V gene lookup returns CDR1 KGHSH and CDR2 LQKENI. The CDR3 runs to 13 residues. Thawed PBMCs were FACS-sorted into unstimulated CD4+CD25+CD127- regulatory T cells, CD4+CD25- non-regulatory cells, CD4 and CD8 cells. Sequencing was performed on CD4+ T cells from blood. The chain recombines TRBV18 with TRBJ1-6; no clear D gene. The source is a human donor in good health. This CDR3 is CASSPGYSSPLHF. The CDR3 DNA follows: TGTGCCAGCTCACCTGGGTATAGTTCACCCCTCCACTTT.